This entry concerns a single TCR beta chain. No antigen is known for it. The entry originates in a study of long-term antiretroviral therapy in people with HIV. Samples were assayed with immunoSEQ v3.0 at survey level. Measured with immunoSEQ multiplex PCR; TCRdb has only the in-frame clones, and not every one. This repertoire shows just under 20,000 clones, roughly 89% found once; its top ten account for approximately 4.2%. Per donor, a minimum of one pre-ART and a minimum of two post-ART PBMC samples were available. Study conclusions and caveats: Following ART, diversity rose but still fell short of transplant donor controls. Before ART, certain clones expanded, and these dominated the repertoire at all time points.

Germline assignment: CDR1 LGHNA and CDR2 YSLEER. V lost 2 bases and J 8 bases, leaving 12 bases between the germline ends. The CDR3 extends over 13 amino acids. This chain links TRBV4-3 with TRBJ1-2; D ambiguous. Sequencing was performed on unsorted PBMCs, taken 2.1 years after starting antiretroviral therapy. The source of this sequence is a man between 18 and 29 years old with HIV. The CDR3 loop reads CASSQLGGYGYTF. The CDR3 DNA reads TGCGCCAGCAGCCAACTGGGAGGGTACGGCTACACCTTC.